The 7 T cell receptor beta chains below come from one sample, sequenced in a study of shared clonotypes between healthy human individuals. Data came from immunoSEQ multiplex PCR; TCRdb stores just in-frame clones and leaves some out. The repertoire holds 980,000 or so clones, with approximately 76% as singletons. Specimen: memory CD4+ T cells sorted from blood. Stated subset: CD45RA-negative fraction. The receptors derive from a man between 18 and 35 years old in good health.

In its sample, this clone was seen once. The chain uses TRBV27 and TRBJ2-7; maybe TRBD1 (6 bases). CDR1 MNHEY and CDR2 SMNVEV come from the germline V gene (reference sequence). This CDR3 spans 14 amino acids. V lost 5 bases to trimming and J lost 4 bases, with 15 bases between them. This CDR3 reads CASSERRQGYEQYF. CDR3 DNA: TGTGCCAGCAGTGAACGCCGTCAGGGGTACGAGCAGTACTTC.

This sequence joins TRBV6-4 and TRBJ2-2, with TRBD2 matching 7 bases. The V gene's germline CDR1 is MRHNA and CDR2 SNTAGT. This CDR3 region has 15 residues. V shed 3 bases, J shed 1 base, and the junction held 2 bases outside the gene matches. For the CDR3, the DNA is TGTGCCAGCAGTGAAACTAGCGTGAACACCGGGGAGCTGTTTTTT. Its translation is CASSETSVNTGELFF.

The chain combines TRBV5-1 with TRBJ1-3, with no clear D. V dropped 7 bases and J dropped 0 bases, with 11 bases sitting between them. Germline CDR1 reads SGHRS; CDR2 reads YFSETQ. CDR3 length: 14 amino acids. CDR3 loop: CASCQESSGNTIYF. CDR3 in DNA: TGCGCCAGCTGCCAGGAGAGCTCTGGAAACACCATATATTTT.

The V and J genes are TRBV18 and TRBJ2-3, with D perhaps TRBD1 (5 bases). There are 14 residues in the CDR3. Germline V gene lookup returns CDR1 KGHSH and CDR2 LQKENI. V shed 5 bases and J shed 0 bases, with 9 bases lying between them. The CDR3 DNA follows: TGTGCCAGCTCAAAAGACAGTAGCACAGATACGCAGTATTTT. Translation: CASSKDSSTDTQYF.

This sequence joins TRBV6-5 and TRBJ1-6; TRBD1 might be the D (5 bases). The CDR3 spans 16 residues. The V end was cut by 2 bases, the J end by 7 bases, with 15 bases between. Germline V CDR1 and CDR2: MNHEY, SVGAGI. The CDR3 is CASSYAGTALNSPLHF. CDR3 nucleotide sequence: TGTGCCAGCAGTTACGCCGGGACGGCTCTAAATTCACCCCTCCACTTT.

The chain combines TRBV2 with TRBJ1-4; possible D gene TRBD1, 6 bases. Trimming shortened V by 6 bases and J by 0 bases, and 11 bases separated the two germline ends. Germline CDR1 and CDR2: SNHLY and FYNNEI. This CDR3 has 15 amino acids. The DNA of the CDR3 is TGTGCCAGCAGATGGACAGTTGCAACTAATGAAAAACTGTTTTTT. Protein product: CASRWTVATNEKLFF. The complete variable domain, with remaining parts taken from reference TRBV2 and TRBJ1-4, reads EPEVTQTPSHQVTQMGQEVILRCVPISNHLYFYWYRQILGQKVEFLVSFYNNEISEKSEIFDDQFSVERPDGSNFTLKIRSTKLEDSAMYFCASRWTVATNEKLFFGSGTQLSVL.

The chain uses TRBV7-2 and TRBJ2-1, with TRBD1 identical over 7 bases. CDR3 length: 14 residues. Germline V gene sequence: CDR1 SGHTA, CDR2 FQGNSA. Losses at the gene ends were 5 bases for V and 6 bases for J; bases not matched to a gene: 7. Written as DNA, the CDR3 is TGTGCCAGCAGCGCAATTACAGGGGCCAATGAGCAGTTCTTC. The encoded protein is CASSAITGANEQFF.